These 22 T cell receptor beta chains were sequenced from one sample in a study of early T cells in non-severe SARS-CoV-2 infection. Using its own MiXCR run on the 5' RACE reads, TCRdb lists one record per CDR3 protein. There are tens of thousands of distinct CDR3 sequences in the sample; approximately 5% occur only once, and approximately 4.3% lies in the top ten. Input material: whole blood. These receptor sequences come from an adult who was a healthcare worker with PCR-confirmed SARS-CoV-2 infection or an uninfected control (not recorded which).

The sample holds many counts of this clonotype. This rearrangement joins TRBV5-1 to TRBJ2-4; D is uncertain. The V gene lost 0 bases and the J gene lost 0 bases, with 10 bases spanning the gap. CDR1 and CDR2 from the germline V gene are SGHRS and YFSETQ. The CDR3 is made up of 16 amino acids. CDR3 DNA: TGCGCCAGCAGCTTGGGAGAATACTTAGCCAAAAACATTCAGTACTTC. This sequence encodes CASSLGEYLAKNIQYF. The full variable domain, completed using reference TRBV5-1 and TRBJ2-4, is KAGVTQTPRYLIKTRGQQVTLSCSPISGHRSVSWYQQTPGQGLQFLFEYFSETQRNKGNFPGRFSGRQFSNSRSEMNVSTLELGDSALYLCASSLGEYLAKNIQYFGAGTRLSVL.

This clonotype was detected only a few times. This rearrangement joins TRBV3-1 to TRBJ1-1, with TRBD1 identical over 8 bases. Trimming removed 2 bases from V and 8 bases from J; junction bases left unmatched: 4. The CDR3 consists of 13 residues. The germline V gene encodes CDR1 LGHDT and CDR2 YNNKEL (reference sequence). CDR3 in amino acids: CASSQYGQGEAFF. In DNA form, the CDR3 reads TGTGCCAGCAGCCAATACGGACAGGGAGAAGCTTTCTTT. The entire variable domain, with the rest obtained from reference TRBV3-1 and TRBJ1-1, is as follows: DTAVSQTPKYLVTQMGNDKSIKCEQNLGHDTMYWYKQDSKKFLKIMFSYNNKELIINETVPNRFSPKSPDKAHLNLHINSLELGDSAVYFCASSQYGQGEAFFGQGTRLTVV.

This clonotype was seen ten or more times. The rearrangement joins TRBV11-2 to TRBJ2-1; D possibly uses TRBD1 or TRBD2 (5 bases each). This CDR3 has 14 residues. The germline V gene has CDR1 SGHAT and CDR2 FQNNGV. Trimming left V 5 bases short and J 2 bases short, with 10 bases between. The CDR3 region has the DNA TGTGCCAGCAGCCTAGGGACGGCCTACAATGAGCAGTTCTTC. Amino acids: CASSLGTAYNEQFF.

By share, this clonotype counts as medium-sized. CDR3 DNA: TGTGCCAGCAGCTCATGGGGGGGCACAGATACGCAGTATTTT. This sequence encodes CASSSWGGTDTQYF. V is TRBV11-2 and J is TRBJ2-3; tentatively, D is TRBD2 (6 bases). The V and J ends lost 4 bases and 1 base respectively, with 9 bases between them. The CDR3 consists of 14 residues. The germline gives CDR1 SGHAT, CDR2 FQNNGV.

This clonotype was recorded a few times. This chain connects TRBV10-2 to TRBJ2-3; tentatively, D is TRBD1 or TRBD2 (5 bases each). The ends were cut back, 6 bases at V and 2 bases at J, with 15 bases in the middle. Germline values: CDR1 WSHSY, CDR2 SAAADI. The CDR3 extends over 15 amino acids. CDR3 in DNA: TGCGCCAGCAGACCGGGACGTACGGCCACAGATACGCAGTATTTT. Protein: CASRPGRTATDTQYF.

V usage is TRBV12-3 or TRBV12-4 and J usage is TRBJ2-1, with unresolved D. The CDR3 consists of 12 residues. V shed 6 bases and J shed 3 bases, with 6 bases lying between them. The CDR3 DNA is TGTGCCAGCAGCCCTGTCTACAATGAGCAGTTCTTC. Protein product: CASSPVYNEQFF.

This clonotype was seen repeatedly, ten times or more. The rearrangement uses TRBV13 and TRBJ2-3, with D possibly being TRBD1 (6 bases). Germline V gene sequence: CDR1 PRHDT, CDR2 FYEKMQ (reference sequence). The CDR3 sequence is 16 residues long. V was cut by 5 bases and J by 2 bases, with 17 bases left in between. DNA for the CDR3: TGTGCCAGCAGCCAAAAGACAGGTTCCCTCACAGATACGCAGTATTTT. It yields the protein CASSQKTGSLTDTQYF. Full variable domain (outside the CDR3, taken from reference TRBV13 and TRBJ2-3): AAGVIQSPRHLIKEKRETATLKCYPIPRHDTVYWYQQGPGQDPQFLISFYEKMQSDKGSIPDRFSAQQFSDYHSELNMSSLELGDSALYFCASSQKTGSLTDTQYFGPGTRLTVL.

This clonotype was seen repeatedly, ten times or more. CDR3 nucleotide sequence: TGTGCCAGCAGCCCCCCCTGGTCTAGCTACGAGCAGTACTTC. Translation: CASSPPWSSYEQYF. The chain links TRBV11-2 to TRBJ2-7; D unresolved. Germline V gene data show CDR1 as SGHAT and CDR2 as FQNNGV. Trimming left V 5 bases short and J 3 bases short, with 14 bases between. This CDR3 is built from 14 residues.

This clonotype showed up just a few times. The V call is TRBV3-1, the J call TRBJ2-1; the D gene is possibly TRBD2 (7 bases). Germline CDR1 reads LGHDT; CDR2 reads YNNKEL (reference sequence). V was pared by 0 bases and J by 6 bases, with 15 bases between. This CDR3 has 16 amino acids. The DNA for the CDR3 is TGTGCCAGCAGCCAAGACCCGGGGGGCAACTCCAATGAGCAGTTCTTC. Translated, it gives CASSQDPGGNSNEQFF.

This clonotype was recorded a few times. The chain joins TRBV29-1 to TRBJ2-7, with 8 bases lining up with TRBD2. Germline-derived CDR1 and CDR2 are SQVTM and ANQGSEA. The CDR3 covers 13 residues. V gave up 5 bases and J gave up 6 bases; unmatched junction bases: 9. The CDR3 nucleotides read TGCAGCGTTACACTAGCGGATTATGGCGAGCAGTACTTC. Its translation: CSVTLADYGEQYF.

This clonotype was seen repeatedly, ten times or more. Here the CDR3 DNA reads TGTGCCAGCAGCGTACCGGGTCAGCCCCAGCATTTT. Its translation: CASSVPGQPQHF. This sequence joins TRBV5-5 and TRBJ1-5; no reliable D call. Deletions cut 4 bases from V and 6 bases from J, with 8 bases between. Germline-derived CDR1 and CDR2 are SGHKS and YYEKEE (reference sequence). The CDR3 is 12 amino acids.

The chain couples TRBV6-6 to TRBJ2-7; TRBD1 agrees at 9 bases. Germline V gene sequence: CDR1 MNHNY, CDR2 SVGAGI (reference sequence). Germline trimming cut 6 bases from V and 5 bases from J; bases unmatched to any gene: 8. This CDR3 region has 14 residues. DNA of the CDR3: TGTGCCAGCAGGGACAGGGGCTTTGAACACGAGCAGTACTTC. Amino acids: CASRDRGFEHEQYF.

This chain uses TRBV12-3 or TRBV12-4 with TRBJ1-5, with D maybe TRBD1 (6 bases). This CDR3 contains 15 residues. The germline V and J ends were trimmed by 5 bases and 5 bases, with 16 bases remaining between them. DNA for the CDR3: TGTGCCAGCAGTCCCACAGGGAAGGGAGATCAGCCCCAGCATTTT. Protein: CASSPTGKGDQPQHF.

The table lists this clonotype with many counts. The chain combines TRBV11-2 with TRBJ2-2; tentatively, D is TRBD2 (5 bases). Germline values: CDR1 SGHAT, CDR2 FQNNGV. Deletions cut 3 bases from V and 2 bases from J, with 7 bases between. This CDR3 is 14 amino acids long. The CDR3 DNA sequence: TGTGCCAGCAGCTTTGGGAGAAACACCGGGGAGCTGTTTTTT. Translated, it gives CASSFGRNTGELFF.

At least ten counts were recorded for this clonotype. V and J are TRBV11-2 and TRBJ2-2, with a possible D match to TRBD2 (5 bases). Between the trimmed V and J ends, which lost 5 bases and 4 bases, there was a span of 17 bases. CDR3 length equals 16 residues. CDR1 SGHAT and CDR2 FQNNGV come from the germline V gene. The CDR3 nucleotides read TGTGCCAGCAGCCCCCGCCATGGTCGGGGCACCGGGGAGCTGTTTTTT. Amino acid sequence: CASSPRHGRGTGELFF.

This clonotype was detected only once. This rearrangement joins TRBV5-5 to TRBJ2-3; a possible D gene is TRBD2 (5 bases). CDR3 length equals 14 residues. Trimming shortened V by 2 bases and J by 2 bases, and 9 bases separated the two germline ends. Germline CDR1 SGHKS, CDR2 YYEKEE (reference sequence). CDR3 protein: CASSFEGNTDTQYF. In nucleotides, the CDR3 is TGTGCCAGCAGCTTCGAGGGAAACACAGATACGCAGTATTTT.

The rearrangement joins TRBV24-1 to TRBJ2-7; unclear D gene. The CDR3 runs 12 residues. Deletions cut 3 bases from V and 7 bases from J, with 9 bases between. Germline CDR1 KGHDR, CDR2 SFDVKD. CDR3: CATSDPNKEQYF. CDR3 DNA: TGTGCCACCAGTGATCCCAACAAGGAGCAGTACTTC.

This clonotype showed up just a few times. The rearrangement uses TRBV11-3 and TRBJ2-6; 8 nucleotides agree with TRBD1. V lost 2 bases to trimming and J lost 0 bases; unmatched junction nucleotides: 6. Germline CDR1 is SGHNT and CDR2 is YENEEA. CDR3 length: 18 amino acids. In nucleotides, the CDR3 is TGTGCCAGCAGCTTACAGGGGGCCGCCTTCTCTGGGGCCAACGTCCTGACTTTC. As protein: CASSLQGAAFSGANVLTF.

At least ten counts were recorded for this clonotype. The chain carries TRBV28 and TRBJ1-1; D unresolved. The CDR3 is 11 amino acids. Germline V gives CDR1 MDHEN, CDR2 SYDVKM. V lost 7 bases, J lost 3 bases, and 6 bases lay in between. CDR3 nucleotide sequence: TGTGCCAGCATAGTAGACACTGAAGCTTTCTTT. This codes for CASIVDTEAFF.

The chain uses TRBV12-3 or TRBV12-4 and TRBJ2-2; D gene unclear. V lost 6 bases and J 3 bases, leaving 11 bases between the germline ends. The length of the CDR3 is 14 residues. The CDR3: CASRTNSDTGELFF. The CDR3 nucleotides read TGTGCCAGCAGGACCAACAGTGACACCGGGGAGCTGTTTTTT.

In this sample, this clonotype turned up many times. The chain carries TRBV19 and TRBJ2-1; D remains unclear. This CDR3 region has 15 residues. With 5 bases removed from V and 8 bases from J, the gap between germline ends came to 19 bases. In germline, CDR1 is LNHDA, CDR2 SQIVND (reference sequence). CDR3 sequence reads: CASSLGSWGTDEQFF. In DNA, the CDR3 is TGTGCCAGTAGTCTCGGGTCCTGGGGAACCGATGAGCAGTTCTTC.

Ten or more counts support this clonotype. This chain connects TRBV7-6 to TRBJ2-1; unclear D gene. Germline-derived CDR1 and CDR2 are SGHVS and FNYEAQ. V lost 2 bases and J 5 bases, leaving 4 bases between the germline ends. This CDR3 spans 12 amino acids. This CDR3 reads CASSLSHNEQFF. DNA for the CDR3: TGTGCCAGCAGCTTAAGTCACAATGAGCAGTTCTTC. Full variable domain (remainder filled in from reference TRBV7-6 and TRBJ2-1): GAGVSQSPRYKVTKRGQDVALRCDPISGHVSLYWYRQALGQGPEFLTYFNYEAQQDKSGLPNDRFSAERPEGSISTLTIQRTEQRDSAMYRCASSLSHNEQFFGPGTRLTVL.